This T cell receptor beta chain was captured in a study of blood T cell repertoires in COVID-19. Study-level background: Sources were T cells, B-cell-depleted T cells, or PBMCs; the material itself was cDNA or gDNA.

The CDR3 consists of 15 residues. The V segment lost 7 bases and the J segment 6 bases; nucleotides outside the gene matches: 13. CDR1 and CDR2 from the germline V gene are LGHDT and YNNKEL (reference sequence). This table comes from immunoSEQ multiplex PCR, and its TCRdb copy is limited to in-frame clones, with some not included. The profile shows about 190,000 clones, about four fifths of them singletons. The chain combines TRBV3-1 (or the pseudogene TRBV3-2) with TRBJ1-1; 8 nucleotides line up with TRBD1. Material for sequencing was PBMCs or T cells enriched from blood (not recorded which). The sequence derives from a woman in her twenties or thirties who had recovered from COVID-19. The CDR3 loop reads CASMPTDRDPAEAFF. CDR3 bases: TGTGCCAGCATGCCCACGGACAGGGACCCGGCTGAAGCTTTCTTT.